This entry lists 23 T cell receptor beta chains sequenced from one sample in a study of beta chain features in type 1 diabetes (dated by TCRdb to 2017 to 2018). The method was the immunoSEQ multiplex PCR assay. The High Capacity cDNA Reverse Transcription Kit was used to reverse transcribe all of the isolated RNA, meaning that expressed TCRB transcripts were what got sequenced. What TCRdb holds here is the immuneACCESS table cut down to in-frame rearrangements. Part of the clones is not present; checked against another copy, under half of the missing clones reflect an unresolved V gene, and the others are unexplained. In this sample the table shows about 140,000 clones, less than 9% of which occur a single time. The top ten hold approximately 1.4% of the sample. Material: central memory CD4+ T cells from blood. The receptors originated from a woman aged 25 to 39 in good health.

CDR3 bases: TGCAGCGGGGGCCTTAGGACCGACAATGAGCAGTTCTTC. This encodes CSGGLRTDNEQFF. V gene TRBV29-1 combines with J gene TRBJ2-1; perhaps TRBD1 as D (5 bases). V lost 7 bases and J 5 bases, leaving 15 bases between the germline ends. Germline V CDR1 and CDR2: SQVTM, ANQGSEA. The CDR3 sequence is 13 residues long.

This clone was counted only a few times. This chain connects TRBV5-1 to TRBJ2-5; maybe TRBD1 (5 bases). Germline CDR1 is SGHRS and CDR2 is YFSETQ. Trimming shortened V by 2 bases and J by 5 bases, and 13 bases separated the two germline ends. There are 14 residues in the CDR3. The CDR3: CASSFSGARETQYF. DNA of the CDR3: TGCGCCAGCAGCTTTTCTGGGGCACGGGAGACCCAGTACTTC. Drawing the rest from reference TRBV5-1 and TRBJ2-5, the complete variable domain is KAGVTQTPRYLIKTRGQQVTLSCSPISGHRSVSWYQQTPGQGLQFLFEYFSETQRNKGNFPGRFSGRQFSNSRSEMNVSTLELGDSALYLCASSFSGARETQYFGPGTRLLVL.

The chain recombines TRBV9 with TRBJ1-1; D remains unclear. Trimming took 1 base from V and 7 from J, leaving 11 bases between them. Looked up from germline, CDR1 is SGDLS and CDR2 is YYNGEE. This CDR3 has 13 amino acids. The CDR3 sequence: CASSVLPTGEAFF. CDR3 sequence (DNA): TGTGCCAGCAGCGTACTCCCCACCGGTGAAGCTTTCTTT.

This clone was seen at least ten times. J is TRBJ1-4 and V is TRBV4-3, with D tentatively TRBD1 (6 bases). V lost 3 bases, J lost 4 bases, and 12 bases lay in between. The CDR3 spans 15 residues. Germline loops: CDR1 LGHNA, CDR2 YSLEER. The CDR3 protein is CASSQTGPGNEKLFF. CDR3 sequence (DNA): TGCGCCAGCAGCCAGACAGGTCCGGGTAATGAAAAACTGTTTTTT.

This clone turned up a few times. This chain links TRBV6-5 with TRBJ2-7; D is perhaps TRBD1 (6 bases). The germline gives CDR1 MNHEY, CDR2 SVGAGI. The CDR3 has 15 amino acids. Trimming left V 6 bases short and J 0 bases short, with 15 bases between. The CDR3 sequence: CASSPDSSNSYEQYF. In DNA form, the CDR3 reads TGTGCCAGCAGCCCGGACAGCAGTAACTCCTACGAGCAGTACTTC.

The V gene is TRBV6-5, the J gene TRBJ2-5, with D tentatively TRBD1 (5 bases). The germline gives CDR1 MNHEY, CDR2 SVGAGI. V lost 7 bases, J lost 5 bases, and 17 bases lay in between. CDR3 length equals 14 residues. The chain's CDR3 is CASTPSGQRETQYF. The DNA of the CDR3 is TGTGCCAGCACCCCGTCAGGACAAAGGGAGACCCAGTACTTC.

This clone turned up a few times. The gene calls are TRBV19 and TRBJ1-5, with D tentatively TRBD1 (5 bases). CDR3 length equals 15 residues. Germline V CDR1 and CDR2: LNHDA, SQIVND (reference sequence). V was clipped by 7 bases and J by 0 bases, with 13 bases between them. CDR3 sequence (DNA): TGTGCCAGTACCACTGGACACGATAGCAATCAGCCCCAGCATTTT. This translates into CASTTGHDSNQPQHF.

The chain has TRBV28 and TRBJ2-5, with D tentatively TRBD1 (6 bases). The end of the DNA fits TRBJ2-7 better, so the J call may be wrong. The CDR3 runs 16 residues. Per germline, CDR1 MDHEN and CDR2 SYDVKM. CDR3 coding DNA: TGTGCCAGCAGTTTTTCCCCAGGGGCCACTTCCTACGAGCAGTACTTC. As protein: CASSFSPGATSYEQYF.

Of note for this clone: One junction end does not reproduce the germline sequence, and a read error may be involved. The chain couples TRBV5-4 to TRBJ2-7; D gene ambiguous. The CDR3 length is 11 residues. Germline V gene lookup returns CDR1 SGHNT and CDR2 YYREEE (reference sequence). As DNA, the CDR3 is TGTGCCAGCAGCTTGGAGGCACAGATCCTTTTC. Amino acids: CASSLEAQILF.

The sample holds a few counts of this clone. The chain carries TRBV9 and TRBJ2-2; perhaps TRBD2 as D (5 bases). With 0 bases removed from V and 1 base from J, the gap between germline ends came to 16 bases. This CDR3 has 18 amino acids. Germline loops: CDR1 SGDLS, CDR2 YYNGEE. The CDR3 region is CASSVAGLAWRNTGELFF. The CDR3 nucleotides read TGTGCCAGCAGCGTAGCCGGCCTAGCTTGGAGGAACACCGGGGAGCTGTTTTTT. The whole variable domain, remainder taken from reference TRBV9 and TRBJ2-2, is DSGVTQTPKHLITATGQRVTLRCSPRSGDLSVYWYQQSLDQGLQFLIQYYNGEERAKGNILERFSAQQFPDLHSELNLSSLELGDSALYFCASSVAGLAWRNTGELFFGEGSRLTVL.

This clone was counted a few times. V gene TRBV7-9 combines with J gene TRBJ2-1, with D possibly being TRBD2 (6 bases). The CDR3 contains 18 residues. The germline V gene encodes CDR1 SEHNR and CDR2 FQNEAQ (reference sequence). Trimming cost V 2 bases and J 5 bases, with 22 bases left between them. CDR3 nucleotide sequence: TGTGCCAGCAGCTTATTCGGTTATGGGCGGGAAGATAACAATGAGCAGTTCTTC. It yields the protein CASSLFGYGREDNNEQFF.

This clone was counted only a few times. The chain is built from TRBV5-6 and TRBJ2-7; weak D call: TRBD2 (6 bases). The CDR3 covers 15 residues. Germline-derived CDR1 and CDR2 are SGHDT and YYEEEE. The germline V and J ends were trimmed by 0 bases and 6 bases, with 16 bases remaining between them. CDR3 in amino acids: CASSLAGGRPSEQYF. The CDR3 DNA reads TGTGCCAGCAGCTTGGCCGGGGGTAGACCTAGCGAGCAGTACTTC.

This clone was seen more than once but under ten times. V and J are TRBV18 and TRBJ2-1; the match to TRBD1 covers 8 bases. CDR3 length: 17 residues. After removal of 6 bases from V and 0 bases from J, the junction contained 10 bases not matched to a gene. CDR1 is KGHSH and CDR2 is LQKENI in the germline V gene. The CDR3 DNA follows: TGTGCCAGCTCGCTCGGACCAACAGGGGGCTCCTACAATGAGCAGTTCTTC. This translates into CASSLGPTGGSYNEQFF.

The chain employs TRBV13 and TRBJ2-2; 12 nucleotides line up with TRBD2. Germline V gene sequence: CDR1 PRHDT, CDR2 FYEKMQ (reference sequence). With 6 bases clipped from V and 4 bases from J, the junction kept 6 bases outside the gene matches. The CDR3 loop spans 16 amino acids. The CDR3: CASRQLAGGGTGELFF. The DNA for the CDR3 is TGTGCCAGCAGGCAACTAGCGGGAGGTGGCACCGGGGAGCTGTTTTTT.

At least ten counts were recorded for this clone. In DNA, the CDR3 is TGTGCCAGCAGCCCAGGCGGAGCAGGGGGCAACCTGAGGCAGTTCTTC. Protein sequence: CASSPGGAGGNLRQFF. The chain carries TRBV7-9 and TRBJ2-1; 8 bases align to TRBD1. The germline V gene encodes CDR1 SEHNR and CDR2 FQNEAQ (reference sequence). V lost 5 bases and J lost 12; bases outside the gene matches: 18. CDR3 size: 16 residues.

The chain couples TRBV10-3 to TRBJ1-2; 7 bases line up with TRBD1. The CDR3 consists of 14 residues. Germline-derived CDR1 and CDR2 are ENHRY and SYGVKD. The J segment lost 3 bases and the V segment lost 10 bases, leaving 11 bases of the junction unmatched. This chain's CDR3 is CATTRQGSYYGYTF. In nucleotides, the CDR3 is TGTGCCACCACGAGACAGGGATCATACTATGGCTACACCTTC.

The table lists this clone with a few counts. The CDR3 DNA follows: TGTGCCAGTAGTGCTGACAGGGACACTGAAGCTTTCTTT. Translated: CASSADRDTEAFF. This chain joins TRBV19 and TRBJ1-1; TRBD1 matches at 7 bases. Germline V gives CDR1 LNHDA, CDR2 SQIVND (reference sequence). CDR3 length: 13 residues. The ends lost 5 bases at V and 3 bases at J; junction bases unmatched: 3.

This clone has only a few counts. This chain connects TRBV4-1 to TRBJ2-5, with 7 bases matching TRBD2. This CDR3 contains 18 residues. Germline V gene lookup returns CDR1 MGHRA and CDR2 YSYEKL. The V and J ends lost 2 bases and 1 base, in that order; junction bases with no gene match: 13. CDR3 residues: CASSQSPSGGTGQETQYF. The DNA for the CDR3 is TGCGCCAGCAGCCAATCCCCGTCGGGAGGAACGGGCCAAGAGACCCAGTACTTC.

This clone was detected a few times. V usage is TRBV18 and J usage is TRBJ2-7, with a tentative D call TRBD1 (6 bases). The CDR3 is 14 residues long. With 6 bases removed from V and 1 base from J, the gap between germline ends came to 13 bases. Germline V lookup: CDR1 KGHSH, CDR2 LQKENI. The CDR3 is CASSAQGQSYEQYF. CDR3 sequence (DNA): TGTGCCAGCTCTGCGCAGGGGCAATCCTACGAGCAGTACTTC.

Concerning this clone: Other DNA sequences from this sample encode an identical CDR3 as well. This CDR3 is CASSFGQGNTGELFF. The DNA of the CDR3 is TGTGCCAGCAGCTTCGGACAGGGGAACACCGGGGAGCTGTTTTTT. V gene TRBV5-4 combines with J gene TRBJ2-2, with 8 nucleotides matching TRBD1. The V and J ends lost 2 bases and 1 base, in that order; junction bases with no gene match: 1. This CDR3 has 15 amino acids. Germline lookup yields CDR1 SGHNT and CDR2 YYREEE (reference sequence).

This clone was recorded a few times. The chain combines TRBV6-5 with TRBJ2-2; 10 bases map to TRBD2. The J segment lost 1 base and the V segment lost 4 bases, leaving 3 bases of the junction unmatched. CDR1 is MNHEY, CDR2 SVGAGI, per germline. This CDR3 comprises 16 residues. The CDR3 nucleotides read TGTGCCAGCAGTTTTGGACTAGCGGTGAACACCGGGGAGCTGTTTTTT. Protein sequence: CASSFGLAVNTGELFF.

In its sample, this clone was seen a few times. The genes are TRBV7-2 and TRBJ2-4; TRBD1 aligns across 8 bases. The germline V gene encodes CDR1 SGHTA and CDR2 FQGNSA. The CDR3 has 15 residues. With 2 bases clipped from V and 6 bases from J, the junction kept 6 bases outside the gene matches. The CDR3 region is CASSLQGAQRNIQYF. CDR3 DNA: TGTGCCAGCAGCTTACAGGGGGCGCAGAGAAACATTCAGTACTTC.

Ten or more counts support this clone. This rearrangement joins TRBV6-5 to TRBJ2-4; 8 nucleotides line up with TRBD1. CDR3 length: 13 residues. Germline CDR1 is MNHEY and CDR2 is SVGAGI. The junction had 3 bases not matched to a gene; V was cut back by 5 bases and J by 6 bases. CDR3 region: CASSATGGNIQYF. CDR3 bases: TGTGCCAGCAGTGCAACAGGGGGAAACATTCAGTACTTC.